The TCR beta chain described here comes from a study of cytomegalovirus exposure and HLA in healthy donors. About this clone itself: No antigen is known for it.

PCR primers comprised 60 Vbeta and 13 Jbeta primers. This table comes from immunoSEQ multiplex PCR, and its TCRdb copy is limited to in-frame clones, with some not included. The sample holds 90,000 or so clones, 70% seen once. Overall study findings and caveats: CMV serostatus stood as the only immune exposure information on hand.

J was trimmed by 5 bases and V by 5 bases; bases with no gene match: 6. The V gene's germline CDR1 is LNHDA and CDR2 SQIVND (reference sequence). This CDR3 has 15 residues. The TCR was taken from a woman aged 50 to 65 in good health and CMV-seropositive. Sequencing used PBMCs. The chain recombines TRBV19 with TRBJ1-4; 9 positions agree with TRBD1. For the CDR3, the DNA is TGTGCCAGTAGTCAAGGGACAGGGTACAATGAAAAACTGTTTTTT. This translates into CASSQGTGYNEKLFF. Supplemented by reference TRBV19 and TRBJ1-4, the full variable domain reads DGGITQSPKYLFRKEGQNVTLSCEQNLNHDAMYWYRQDPGQGLRLIYYSQIVNDFQKGDIAEGYSVSREKKESFPLTVTSAQKNPTAFYLCASSQGTGYNEKLFFGSGTQLSVL.